Below are 2 T cell receptor beta chains sequenced from a single sample in a study of memory CD4+ T cells and cytomegalovirus serostatus. The sort gate was single viable CD3+CD4+CD8-CD45RO+ cells for memory CD4+ T cells. The data were produced by immunoSEQ multiplex PCR, yet TCRdb's version contains in-frame clones alone and is incomplete. This sample has some 39,000 clones, with 75% to 85% found just once. The sequenced sample was memory CD4+ T cells from blood. The receptor set was obtained from an adult in good health and CMV-seronegative.

This clone is a singleton in its sample. V usage is TRBV18 and J usage is TRBJ1-2; perhaps TRBD1 as D (6 bases). The CDR3 contains 12 residues. Deletions cut 2 bases from V and 5 bases from J, with 6 bases between. Germline V gene data show CDR1 as KGHSH and CDR2 as LQKENI. For the CDR3, the DNA is TGTGCCAGCTCACCAAGGGGGTATGGCTACACCTTC. This sequence encodes CASSPRGYGYTF. Full variable domain (rest looked up from reference TRBV18 and TRBJ1-2): NAGVMQNPRHLVRRRGQEARLRCSPMKGHSHVYWYRQLPEEGLKFMVYLQKENIIDESGMPKERFSAEFPKEGPSILRIQQVVRGDSAAYFCASSPRGYGYTFGSGTRLTVV.

The rearrangement uses TRBV4-1 and TRBJ2-5; the match to TRBD1 covers 7 bases. J lost 2 bases, V lost 4 bases, and 1 base had no gene match. CDR3 length: 13 residues. Per the germline V gene, CDR1 is MGHRA and CDR2 is YSYEKL. The CDR3 DNA sequence: TGCGCCAGCAGCCGGGGACAGCAAGAGACCCAGTACTTC. This sequence encodes CASSRGQQETQYF.